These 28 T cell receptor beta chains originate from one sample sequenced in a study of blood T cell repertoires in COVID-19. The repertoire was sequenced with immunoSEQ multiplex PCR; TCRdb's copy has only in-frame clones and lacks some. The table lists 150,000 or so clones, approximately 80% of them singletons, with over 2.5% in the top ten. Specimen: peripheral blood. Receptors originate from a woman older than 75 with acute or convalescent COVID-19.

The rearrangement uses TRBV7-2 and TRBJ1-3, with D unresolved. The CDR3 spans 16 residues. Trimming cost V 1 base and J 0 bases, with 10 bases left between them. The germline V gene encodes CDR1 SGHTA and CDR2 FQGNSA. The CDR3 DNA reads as TGTGCCAGCAGCTTAGGCACCGGGAGCTCTGGAAACACCATATATTTT. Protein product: CASSLGTGSSGNTIYF.

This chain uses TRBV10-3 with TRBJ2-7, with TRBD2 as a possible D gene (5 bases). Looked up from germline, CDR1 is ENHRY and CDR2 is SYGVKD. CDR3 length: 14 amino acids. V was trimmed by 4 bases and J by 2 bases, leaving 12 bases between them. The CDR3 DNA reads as TGTGCCATCAGTGCAGGACTTACGACCTACGAGCAGTACTTC. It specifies CAISAGLTTYEQYF.

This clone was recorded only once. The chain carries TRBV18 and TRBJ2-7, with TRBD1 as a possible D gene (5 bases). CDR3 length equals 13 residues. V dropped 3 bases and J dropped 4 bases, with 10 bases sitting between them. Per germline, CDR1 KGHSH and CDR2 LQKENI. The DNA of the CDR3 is TGTGCCAGCTCACCCCAGGGCGAATACGAGCAGTACTTC. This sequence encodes CASSPQGEYEQYF.

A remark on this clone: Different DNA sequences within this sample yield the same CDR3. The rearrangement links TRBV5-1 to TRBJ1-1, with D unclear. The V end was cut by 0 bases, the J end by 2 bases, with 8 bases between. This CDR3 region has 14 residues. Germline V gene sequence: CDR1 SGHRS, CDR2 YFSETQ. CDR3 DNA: TGCGCCAGCAGCTTGGATGGACTTAACACTGAAGCTTTCTTT. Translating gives CASSLDGLNTEAFF.

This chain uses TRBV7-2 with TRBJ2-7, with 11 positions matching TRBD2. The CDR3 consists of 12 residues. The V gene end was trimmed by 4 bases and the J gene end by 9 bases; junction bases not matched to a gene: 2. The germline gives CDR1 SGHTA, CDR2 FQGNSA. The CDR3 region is CASSSGLAGQYF. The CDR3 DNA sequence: TGTGCCAGCAGCTCTGGACTAGCGGGGCAGTACTTC.

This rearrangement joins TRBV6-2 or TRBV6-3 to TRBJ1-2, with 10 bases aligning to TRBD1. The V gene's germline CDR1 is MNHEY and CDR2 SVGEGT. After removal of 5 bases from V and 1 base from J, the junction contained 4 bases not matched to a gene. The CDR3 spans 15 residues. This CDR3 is CASSRRDRGNYGYTF. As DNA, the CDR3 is TGTGCCAGCAGTCGCCGGGACAGGGGTAACTATGGCTACACCTTC.

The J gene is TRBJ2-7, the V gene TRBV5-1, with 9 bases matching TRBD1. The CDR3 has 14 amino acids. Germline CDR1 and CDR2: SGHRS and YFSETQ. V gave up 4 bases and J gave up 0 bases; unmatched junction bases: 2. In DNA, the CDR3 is TGCGCCAGCAGCCGGGACAGGGCCTCCTACGAGCAGTACTTC. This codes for CASSRDRASYEQYF. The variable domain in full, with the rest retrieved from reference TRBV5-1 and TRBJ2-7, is KAGVTQTPRYLIKTRGQQVTLSCSPISGHRSVSWYQQTPGQGLQFLFEYFSETQRNKGNFPGRFSGRQFSNSRSEMNVSTLELGDSALYLCASSRDRASYEQYFGPGTRLTVT.

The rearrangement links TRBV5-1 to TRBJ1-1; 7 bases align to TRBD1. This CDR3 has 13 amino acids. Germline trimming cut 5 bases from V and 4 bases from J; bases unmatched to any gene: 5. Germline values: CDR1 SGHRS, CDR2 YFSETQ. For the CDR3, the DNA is TGCGCCAGCAGAGAACAGGGGAGCACTGAAGCTTTCTTT. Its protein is CASREQGSTEAFF.

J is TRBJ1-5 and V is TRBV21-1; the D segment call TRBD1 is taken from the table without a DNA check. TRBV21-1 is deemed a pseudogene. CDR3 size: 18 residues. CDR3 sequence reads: CASSRDRVGAYSNQPQHF. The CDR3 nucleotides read TGTGCCAGCAGCAGGGACAGGGTGGGGGCTTATAGCAATCAGCCCCAGCATTTT.

CDR3 coding DNA: TGTGCCAGCAGCTTAGGGGGGACTAGCGCTTTCCAAGAGACCCAGTACTTC. It translates to CASSLGGTSAFQETQYF. The chain links TRBV7-2 to TRBJ2-5; the match to TRBD2 covers 10 bases. After removal of 1 base from V and 1 base from J, the junction contained 6 bases not matched to a gene. Germline V gives CDR1 SGHTA, CDR2 FQGNSA. This CDR3 has 17 amino acids. The full variable domain, in which reference TRBV7-2 and TRBJ2-5 provide the parts outside the CDR3, is GAGVSQSPSNKVTEKGKDVELRCDPISGHTALYWYRQSLGQGLEFLIYFQGNSAPDKSGLPSDRFSAERTGGSVSTLTIQRTQQEDSAVYLCASSLGGTSAFQETQYFGPGTRLLVL.

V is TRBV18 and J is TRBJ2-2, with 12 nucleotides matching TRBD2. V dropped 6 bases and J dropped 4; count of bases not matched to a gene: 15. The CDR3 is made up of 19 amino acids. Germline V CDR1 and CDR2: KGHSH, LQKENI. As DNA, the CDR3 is TGTGCCAGCTCCCGACTTACTAGCGGGGGGCCGCTTATCACCGGGGAGCTGTTTTTT. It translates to CASSRLTSGGPLITGELFF. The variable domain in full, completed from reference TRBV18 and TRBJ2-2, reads NAGVMQNPRHLVRRRGQEARLRCSPMKGHSHVYWYRQLPEEGLKFMVYLQKENIIDESGMPKERFSAEFPKEGPSILRIQQVVRGDSAAYFCASSRLTSGGPLITGELFFGEGSRLTVL.

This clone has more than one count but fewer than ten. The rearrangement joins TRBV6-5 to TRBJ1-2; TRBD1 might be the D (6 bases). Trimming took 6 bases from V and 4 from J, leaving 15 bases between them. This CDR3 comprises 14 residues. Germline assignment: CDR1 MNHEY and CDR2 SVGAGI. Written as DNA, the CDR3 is TGTGCCAGCAGCCGGGACACTTCTCTCTATGGCTACACCTTC. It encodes CASSRDTSLYGYTF.

For the CDR3, the DNA is TGTGCCAGCAGCTTAAGGACAGTGAACTCTGGAAACACCATATATTTT. This codes for CASSLRTVNSGNTIYF. This sequence joins TRBV7-2 and TRBJ1-3; tentatively, D is TRBD1 (6 bases). Trimming left V 2 bases short and J 0 bases short, with 11 bases between. Germline loops: CDR1 SGHTA, CDR2 FQGNSA. The CDR3 extends over 16 amino acids.

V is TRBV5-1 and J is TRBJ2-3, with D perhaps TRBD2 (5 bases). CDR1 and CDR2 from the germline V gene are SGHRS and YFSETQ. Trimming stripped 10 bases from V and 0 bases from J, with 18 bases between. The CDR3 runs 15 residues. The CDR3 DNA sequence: TGCGCCTCCCGCGGACTTTCGTCTAGCACAGATACGCAGTATTTT. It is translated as CASRGLSSSTDTQYF.

The CDR3 DNA reads TGTGCCAGCAGCTCCGATGGGGCCTCCCCTGAAGCTTTCTTT. Protein sequence: CASSSDGASPEAFF. The chain couples TRBV7-9 to TRBJ1-1; D might be TRBD1 (5 bases). This CDR3 contains 14 residues. Germline values: CDR1 SEHNR, CDR2 FQNEAQ (reference sequence). V was trimmed by 4 bases and J by 6 bases, leaving 15 bases between them.

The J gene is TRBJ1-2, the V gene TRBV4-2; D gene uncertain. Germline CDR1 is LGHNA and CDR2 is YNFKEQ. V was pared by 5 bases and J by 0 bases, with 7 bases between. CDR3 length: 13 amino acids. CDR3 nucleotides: TGTGCCAGCAGCGGGCGTTCTAACTATGGCTACACCTTC. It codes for CASSGRSNYGYTF.

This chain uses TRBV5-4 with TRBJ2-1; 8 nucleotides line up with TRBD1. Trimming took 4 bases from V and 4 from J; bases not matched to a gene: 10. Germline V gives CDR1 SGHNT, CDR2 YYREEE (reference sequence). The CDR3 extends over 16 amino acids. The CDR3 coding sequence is TGTGCCAGCAGCACTCCCCGACAGGGGAATTACAATGAGCAGTTCTTC. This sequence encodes CASSTPRQGNYNEQFF.

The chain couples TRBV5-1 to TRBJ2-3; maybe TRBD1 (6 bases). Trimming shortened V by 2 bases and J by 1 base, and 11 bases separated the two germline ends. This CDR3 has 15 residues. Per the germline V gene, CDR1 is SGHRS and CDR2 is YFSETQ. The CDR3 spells CASSLQGGGTDTQYF. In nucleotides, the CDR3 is TGCGCCAGCAGCTTACAGGGTGGGGGCACAGATACGCAGTATTTT.

The DNA of the CDR3 is TGTGCCAGCAGCCCTTTCGTTGGAGGCACTGAAGCTTTCTTT. This codes for CASSPFVGGTEAFF. This rearrangement joins TRBV7-9 to TRBJ1-1; no clear D gene. V was trimmed by 5 bases and J by 4 bases, leaving 14 bases between them. This CDR3 comprises 14 residues. Germline-derived CDR1 and CDR2 are SEHNR and FQNEAQ (reference sequence).

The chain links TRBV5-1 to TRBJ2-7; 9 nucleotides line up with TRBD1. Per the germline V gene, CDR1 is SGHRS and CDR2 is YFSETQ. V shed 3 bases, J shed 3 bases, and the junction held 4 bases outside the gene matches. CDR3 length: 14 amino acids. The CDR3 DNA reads TGCGCCAGCAGCTACCGGGACAGGGTCTACGAGCAGTACTTC. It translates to CASSYRDRVYEQYF.

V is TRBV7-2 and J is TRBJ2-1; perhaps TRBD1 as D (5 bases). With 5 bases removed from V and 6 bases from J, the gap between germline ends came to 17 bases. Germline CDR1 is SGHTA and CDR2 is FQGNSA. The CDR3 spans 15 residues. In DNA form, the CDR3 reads TGTGCCAGCAGCCGTCTGGGGCCAGTTCTCAATGAGCAGTTCTTC. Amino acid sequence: CASSRLGPVLNEQFF.

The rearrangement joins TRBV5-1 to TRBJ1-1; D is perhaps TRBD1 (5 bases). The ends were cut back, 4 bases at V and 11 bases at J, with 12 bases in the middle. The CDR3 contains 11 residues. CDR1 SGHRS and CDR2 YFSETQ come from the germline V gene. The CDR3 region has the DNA TGCGCCAGCAGCATCCCAGGGAGGGCTTTCTTT. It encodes CASSIPGRAFF. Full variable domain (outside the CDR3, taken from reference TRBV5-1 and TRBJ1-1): KAGVTQTPRYLIKTRGQQVTLSCSPISGHRSVSWYQQTPGQGLQFLFEYFSETQRNKGNFPGRFSGRQFSNSRSEMNVSTLELGDSALYLCASSIPGRAFFGQGTRLTVV.

The CDR3 protein is CASSLAQGSYGYTF. The CDR3 bases are TGTGCCAGCAGCTTAGCGCAGGGGAGCTATGGCTACACCTTC. This chain links TRBV7-2 with TRBJ1-2, with TRBD1 as a possible D gene (6 bases). The CDR3 sequence is 14 residues long. The V end was cut by 0 bases, the J end by 4 bases, with 9 bases between. Per germline, CDR1 SGHTA and CDR2 FQGNSA.

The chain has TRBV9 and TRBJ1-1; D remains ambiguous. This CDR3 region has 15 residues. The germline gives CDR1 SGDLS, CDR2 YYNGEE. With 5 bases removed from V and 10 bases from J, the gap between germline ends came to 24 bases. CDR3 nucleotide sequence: TGTGCCAGCAGTGCAAGACTGGAAACTTCGGGGTTAGCTTTCTTT. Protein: CASSARLETSGLAFF.

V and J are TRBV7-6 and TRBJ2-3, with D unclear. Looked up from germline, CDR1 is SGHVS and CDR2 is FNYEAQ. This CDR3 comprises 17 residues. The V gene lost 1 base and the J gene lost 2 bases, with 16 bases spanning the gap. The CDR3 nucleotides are TGTGCCAGCAGCTTAGGCGCTACCCGATATCTCACAGATACGCAGTATTTT. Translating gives CASSLGATRYLTDTQYF.

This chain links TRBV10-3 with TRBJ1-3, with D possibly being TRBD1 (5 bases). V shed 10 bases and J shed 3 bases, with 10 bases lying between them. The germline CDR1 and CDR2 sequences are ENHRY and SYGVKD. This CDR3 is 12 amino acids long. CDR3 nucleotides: TGTGCCACCGCGGGGGATGGAAACACCATATATTTT. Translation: CATAGDGNTIYF.

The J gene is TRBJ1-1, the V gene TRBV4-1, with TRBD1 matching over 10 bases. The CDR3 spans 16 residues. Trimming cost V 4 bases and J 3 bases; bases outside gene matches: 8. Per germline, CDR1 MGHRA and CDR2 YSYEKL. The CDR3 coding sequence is TGCGCCAGCAGCCGGGACAGGGGTCCACTTTACACTGAAGCTTTCTTT. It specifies CASSRDRGPLYTEAFF.

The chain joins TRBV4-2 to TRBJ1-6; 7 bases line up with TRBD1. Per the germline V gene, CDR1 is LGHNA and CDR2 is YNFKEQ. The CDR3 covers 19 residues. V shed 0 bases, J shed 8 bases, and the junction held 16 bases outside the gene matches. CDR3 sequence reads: CASSQENPIGTAMYSPLHF. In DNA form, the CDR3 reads TGTGCCAGCAGCCAAGAAAACCCTATCGGGACAGCAATGTATTCACCCCTCCACTTT.